The entry that follows covers one T cell receptor (beta chain) sequence. Its antigen is undetermined. Libraries were prepared by immunoSEQ multiplex PCR; TCRdb keeps only in-frame clonotypes and omits some of them. The table lists around 310,000 clones, around 90% of them singletons, with approximately 5% in the top ten. This record belongs to a study of Ad26.COV2.S vaccination and SARS-CoV-2 variants. Study overall: Ad26.COV2.S arm of COV1001 included the donor.

Treatment noted: about 20 received Ad26.COV2.S at low or high dose, single or two shots; 5 received placebo; per-sample allocation not given. Day 63 after the first vaccine or placebo injection was the time point for sampling. Immunization relied on an Ad26 vector, which expressed Wuhan-strain SARS-CoV-2 spike. Broader study findings: Vaccine and placebo groups showed comparable non-spike TCR breadth. Total T cell responses may have been underestimated by the TCR breadth and depth analyses.

Germline V gene sequence: CDR1 SGHVS, CDR2 FNYEAQ. CDR3 length: 14 amino acids. The V end lost 5 bases, the J end lost 7 bases, and 17 bases lay between the germline ends. The chain uses TRBV7-6 and TRBJ1-2, with D hard to call. This clonotype was obtained from a person between 18 and 59 years old who received the Ad26.COV2.S COVID-19 vaccine or a placebo. This specimen was peripheral blood, taken in a trial of Ad26.COV2.S vaccine versus placebo. CDR3 coding DNA: TGTGCCAGCAGCCCACAGTCTTGGCCCATTGGCTACACCTTC. This encodes CASSPQSWPIGYTF.